Below are 18 T cell receptor beta chains sequenced from a single sample in a study of blood T cell repertoires in COVID-19. The table came from immunoSEQ multiplex PCR; TCRdb's copy has only in-frame clones and leaves some out. This sample has roughly 110,000 clones, with approximately 88% found just once. Sequencing input: peripheral blood. The receptors shown here come from a man in his forties or fifties with active or convalescent COVID-19.

This chain links TRBV5-8 with TRBJ1-5, with D maybe TRBD1 (5 bases). CDR1 SGHTS and CDR2 YDEGEE come from the germline V gene. The CDR3 spans 15 residues. V gave up 0 bases and J gave up 4 bases, with 11 bases separating them. The CDR3 region is CASSLGMGGNQPQHF. The DNA of the CDR3 is TGTGCCAGCAGCTTGGGCATGGGGGGAAATCAGCCCCAGCATTTT.

The V and J genes are TRBV7-3 and TRBJ2-2; tentatively, D is TRBD2 (5 bases). CDR1 SGHTA and CDR2 FQGTGA come from the germline V gene. V lost 5 bases to trimming and J lost 5 bases, with 15 bases between them. The CDR3 sequence is 15 residues long. The CDR3, as DNA: TGTGCCAGCAGCCTTAAAACCCGGGGAACCGGGGAGCTGTTTTTT. Protein product: CASSLKTRGTGELFF.

Note on this clone: The junction shows a germline mismatch at one end, possibly a read error. The chain carries TRBV27 and TRBJ2-7; D perhaps matches TRBD2 (6 bases). From germline, CDR1 is MNHEY and CDR2 SMNVEV (reference sequence). The CDR3 has 12 amino acids. The CDR3 region has the DNA TGCACAACGGGGGTGATCGGCTACGAGCAGTACTTC. Amino acid sequence: CTTGVIGYEQYF.

This clone occurred once. The chain couples TRBV30 to TRBJ2-1; 11 bases are shared with TRBD1. Unmatched junction bases numbered 3, after V lost 5 bases and J lost 6 bases. Germline CDR1 GTSNPN, CDR2 SVGIG (reference sequence). The CDR3 has 13 residues. CDR3 protein: CAWRDRGFNEQFF. In DNA form, the CDR3 reads TGTGCCTGGCGGGACAGGGGGTTCAATGAGCAGTTCTTC. Full variable domain (rest looked up from reference TRBV30 and TRBJ2-1): SQTIHQWPATLVQPVGSPLSLECTVEGTSNPNLYWYRQAAGRGLQLLFYSVGIGQISSEVPQNLSASRPQDRQFILSSKKLLLSDSGFYLCAWRDRGFNEQFFGPGTRLTVL.

This chain links TRBV18 with TRBJ2-7; D is ambiguous. The germline CDR1 and CDR2 sequences are KGHSH and LQKENI. The CDR3 covers 14 residues. The V end lost 2 bases, the J end lost 2 bases, and 10 bases lay between the germline ends. CDR3 sequence (DNA): TGTGCCAGCTCACCAATGGCGACAACCTACGAGCAGTACTTC. Its protein is CASSPMATTYEQYF.

The J gene is TRBJ2-7, the V gene TRBV6-5, with D maybe TRBD1 (5 bases). There are 15 residues in the CDR3. V was trimmed by 1 base and J by 3 bases, leaving 13 bases between them. Germline V lookup: CDR1 MNHEY, CDR2 SVGAGI. CDR3 sequence reads: CASSYFRGTLYEQYF. The CDR3, as DNA: TGTGCCAGCAGTTACTTTAGGGGAACCCTCTACGAGCAGTACTTC.

This clone was detected only once. V is TRBV7-2 and J is TRBJ2-7; 7 bases map to TRBD1. The CDR3 is made up of 15 amino acids. The trim removed 1 base at V and 4 bases at J, leaving 7 bases unmatched. Germline V lookup: CDR1 SGHTA, CDR2 FQGNSA. Here the CDR3 DNA reads TGTGCCAGCAGCTTAGTAACGGGACAGAATTACGAGCAGTACTTC. Its protein is CASSLVTGQNYEQYF.

This chain joins TRBV18 and TRBJ1-5; 11 bases agree with TRBD1. The CDR3 loop spans 14 amino acids. V shed 4 bases, J shed 6 bases, and the junction held 2 bases outside the gene matches. The germline V gene has CDR1 KGHSH and CDR2 LQKENI. The CDR3 reads CASSQGQGGQPQHF. Written as DNA, the CDR3 is TGTGCCAGCTCACAGGGACAGGGGGGTCAGCCCCAGCATTTT.

The chain uses TRBV5-4 and TRBJ2-7; 7 bases map to TRBD1. Germline trimming cut 4 bases from V and 0 bases from J; bases unmatched to any gene: 22. The CDR3 sequence is 20 residues long. Per germline, CDR1 SGHNT and CDR2 YYREEE (reference sequence). The CDR3 sequence is CASSPRQGEGTTRISYEQYF. As DNA, the CDR3 is TGTGCCAGCAGCCCGAGACAGGGTGAAGGCACTACACGAATCTCCTACGAGCAGTACTTC.

The rearrangement joins TRBV10-3 to TRBJ2-1; 7 bases fit TRBD1. The CDR3 spans 15 residues. Germline loops: CDR1 ENHRY, CDR2 SYGVKD. V dropped 0 bases and J dropped 3; count of bases not matched to a gene: 2. DNA for the CDR3: TGTGCCATCAGTGAGTCGGGACAGCGCTACAATGAGCAGTTCTTC. It translates to CAISESGQRYNEQFF.

The CDR3 here is CAQTNGTGTGGWGTEAFF. In nucleotides, the CDR3 is TGTGCCCAAACGAATGGAACCGGGACAGGGGGCTGGGGCACTGAAGCTTTCTTT. The chain links TRBV7-2 to TRBJ1-1, with 12 bases that match TRBD1. This CDR3 region has 18 residues. Germline values: CDR1 SGHTA, CDR2 FQGNSA. The V segment lost 11 bases and the J segment 4 bases; nucleotides outside the gene matches: 20.

The chain uses TRBV9 and TRBJ2-7; 7 bases match TRBD1. The germline gives CDR1 SGDLS, CDR2 YYNGEE. V shed 1 base and J 2 bases; nucleotides not matched to a gene: 3. The CDR3 runs to 14 residues. The CDR3 spells CASSVQGVPYEQYF. The CDR3 nucleotides read TGTGCCAGCAGCGTACAGGGGGTCCCCTACGAGCAGTACTTC.

The rearrangement links TRBV3-1 (or the pseudogene TRBV3-2) to TRBJ1-6, with 7 bases aligning to TRBD1. J gave up 7 bases and V 4 bases, and 4 bases lay outside the gene matches. The CDR3 loop spans 14 amino acids. Germline V gives CDR1 LGHDT, CDR2 YNNKEL (reference sequence). This CDR3 is CASSPGQLNSPLHF. The CDR3 region has the DNA TGTGCCAGCAGCCCGGGACAGTTGAATTCACCCCTCCACTTT.

The chain combines TRBV19 with TRBJ2-7, with TRBD2 as a possible D gene (5 bases). Germline lookup yields CDR1 LNHDA and CDR2 SQIVND (reference sequence). The CDR3 extends over 13 amino acids. Trimming shortened V by 6 bases and J by 3 bases, and 12 bases separated the two germline ends. The CDR3 reads CASRPEAGYEQYF. In DNA form, the CDR3 reads TGTGCCAGTAGGCCGGAGGCCGGCTACGAGCAGTACTTC.

V and J are TRBV28 and TRBJ1-1; 8 positions agree with TRBD1. CDR1 is MDHEN, CDR2 SYDVKM, per germline. This CDR3 contains 16 residues. V dropped 2 bases and J dropped 1; count of bases not matched to a gene: 6. DNA for the CDR3: TGTGCCAGCAGTTTAGCGCAAGGGACAGGGAACACTGAAGCTTTCTTT. It is translated as CASSLAQGTGNTEAFF.

The V and J genes are TRBV2 and TRBJ1-4; tentatively, D is TRBD1 (6 bases). Germline V gives CDR1 SNHLY, CDR2 FYNNEI. The CDR3 is made up of 12 amino acids. V was pared by 7 bases and J by 7 bases, with 10 bases between. CDR3 in amino acids: CASKQGVEKLFF. In DNA, the CDR3 is TGTGCCAGCAAACAGGGTGTTGAAAAACTGTTTTTT.

The V gene is TRBV12-3 or TRBV12-4, the J gene TRBJ2-1; D not certain. Trimming took 7 bases from V and 5 from J, leaving 6 bases between them. The CDR3 spans 11 residues. The CDR3 sequence is CASKSHNEQFF. The CDR3 DNA follows: TGTGCCAGCAAGAGCCACAATGAGCAGTTCTTC.

J is TRBJ1-2 and V is TRBV7-9; 7 nucleotides agree with TRBD1. With 5 bases clipped from V and 4 bases from J, the junction kept 10 bases outside the gene matches. There are 15 residues in the CDR3. The germline V gene encodes CDR1 SEHNR and CDR2 FQNEAQ (reference sequence). The CDR3 spells CASSLDRQGGYGYTF. The CDR3 DNA sequence: TGTGCCAGCAGCCTCGACCGACAGGGAGGCTATGGCTACACCTTC.